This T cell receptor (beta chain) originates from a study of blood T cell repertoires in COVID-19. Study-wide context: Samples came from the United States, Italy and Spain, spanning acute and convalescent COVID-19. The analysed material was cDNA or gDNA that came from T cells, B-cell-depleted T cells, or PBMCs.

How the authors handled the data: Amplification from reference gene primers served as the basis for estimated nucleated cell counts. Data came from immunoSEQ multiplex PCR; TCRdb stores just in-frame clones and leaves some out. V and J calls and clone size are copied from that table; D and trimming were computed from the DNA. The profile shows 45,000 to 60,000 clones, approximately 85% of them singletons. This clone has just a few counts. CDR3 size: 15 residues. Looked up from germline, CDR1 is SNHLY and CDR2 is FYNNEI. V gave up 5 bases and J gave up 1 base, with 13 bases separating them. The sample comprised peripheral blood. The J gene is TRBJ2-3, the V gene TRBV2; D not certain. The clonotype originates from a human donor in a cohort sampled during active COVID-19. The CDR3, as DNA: TGTGCCAGCAGTATAGCTGAGAGTCGCACAGATACGCAGTATTTT. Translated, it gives CASSIAESRTDTQYF.